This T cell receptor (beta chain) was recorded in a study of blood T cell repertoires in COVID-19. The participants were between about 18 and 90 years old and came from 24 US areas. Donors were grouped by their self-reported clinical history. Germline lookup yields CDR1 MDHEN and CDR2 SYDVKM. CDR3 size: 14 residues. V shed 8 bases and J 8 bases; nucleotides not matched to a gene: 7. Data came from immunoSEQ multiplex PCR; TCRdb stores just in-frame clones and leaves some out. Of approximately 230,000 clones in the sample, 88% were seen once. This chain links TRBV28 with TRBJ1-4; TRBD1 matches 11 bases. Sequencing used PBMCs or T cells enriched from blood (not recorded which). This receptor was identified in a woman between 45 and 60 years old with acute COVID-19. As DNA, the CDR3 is TGTGCCAGCTTAACCTGGACAGGGGGCGAAAAACTGTTTTTT. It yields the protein CASLTWTGGEKLFF.